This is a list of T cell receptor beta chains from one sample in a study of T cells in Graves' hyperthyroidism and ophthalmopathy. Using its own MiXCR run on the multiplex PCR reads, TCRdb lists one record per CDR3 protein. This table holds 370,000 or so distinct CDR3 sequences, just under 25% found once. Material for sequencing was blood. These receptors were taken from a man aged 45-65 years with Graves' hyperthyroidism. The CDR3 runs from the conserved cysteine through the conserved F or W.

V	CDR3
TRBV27	CASRLTGGTYNEQFF
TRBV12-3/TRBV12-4	CARIPYEQYF
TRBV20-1	CSASGALSSYEQYF
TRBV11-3	CASSLWRESYEQFF
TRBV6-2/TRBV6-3	CASSYLVEQYF
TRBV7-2	CASSSGQGVPYEQYF
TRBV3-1	CASSQRGRDTEAFF
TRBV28	CASIFSGQGGYTF
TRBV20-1	CSARATRQNTGELFF
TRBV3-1	CASSLPPGQGSYEQYF
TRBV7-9	CASSPPTSGRETQYF
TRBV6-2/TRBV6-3	CASTTGYTGELFF
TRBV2	CASSVPGTPAYEQYF
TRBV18	CASSPLGLRGGEQFF
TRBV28	CASSASGGSTDTQYF
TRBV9	CASSVGGMGTDTQYF
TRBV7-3	CASSQGLAGLLDTQYF
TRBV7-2	CASSQAPGAGSPYEQYF
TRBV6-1	CASSPRGGSNYGYTF
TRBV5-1	CASSSGDRAIMAFF
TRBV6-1	CASSLLAGSSYEQYF
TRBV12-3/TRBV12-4	CASSFSHWVGTDTQYF
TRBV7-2	CASAEASGPFEQYF
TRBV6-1	CASSYQRGQGNEQYF
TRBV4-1	CASSQDGQQETQYF
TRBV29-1	CSVEGQTYNEQFF
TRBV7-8	CASRRAGTGEQYF
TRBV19	CASSMDGAGTEAFF
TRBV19	CASSIASGRRETQYF
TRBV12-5	CAGTFSNEQFF
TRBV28	CASRKGQDYEQYF
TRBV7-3	CASSLTFTSGRNIQYF
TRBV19	CASSAHTALNTEAFF
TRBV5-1	CASSLGRTSGFTDTQYF
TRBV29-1	CSVEGPGHPNTGELFF
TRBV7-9	CASSLADRGLYEQYF
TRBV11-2	CASSLGRGETQYF
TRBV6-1	CASSTGLDYEQYF
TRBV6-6	CASSYSVWTSGRAEEQFF
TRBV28	CASSRGLEGYTF
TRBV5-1	CASSKNPGGRDHGYTF
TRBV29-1	CSGSGTRYDEQFF
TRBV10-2	CASSRLAGGSYEQYF
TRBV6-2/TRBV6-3	CASSYEATSGYNEQFF
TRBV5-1	CASSLYPAYNEQFF
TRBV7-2	CASSYKSGGTFYEQYF
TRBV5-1	CASSEAHSGNTIYF
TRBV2	CASSLDPREQFF
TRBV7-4	CASSPGEIGRDNEQFF
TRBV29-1	CSVLGRDTEAFF
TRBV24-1	CATDSGRDTDTQYF
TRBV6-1	CASSESDRGIYDGYTF
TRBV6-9	CASSYQGINYGYTF
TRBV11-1	CASSPPDGLAGGPQETQYF
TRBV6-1	CASRDGTSTYNEQFF